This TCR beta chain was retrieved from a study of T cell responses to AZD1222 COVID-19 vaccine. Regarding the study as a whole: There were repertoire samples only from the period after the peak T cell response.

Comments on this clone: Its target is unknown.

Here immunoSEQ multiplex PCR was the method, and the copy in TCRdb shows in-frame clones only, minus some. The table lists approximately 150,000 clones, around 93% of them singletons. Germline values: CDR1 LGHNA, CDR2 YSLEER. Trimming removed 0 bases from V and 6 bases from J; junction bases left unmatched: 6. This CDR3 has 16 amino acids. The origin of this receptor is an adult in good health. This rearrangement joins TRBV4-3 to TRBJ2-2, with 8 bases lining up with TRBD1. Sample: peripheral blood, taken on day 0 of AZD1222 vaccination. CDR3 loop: CASSQETPRGPGELFF. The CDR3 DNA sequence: TGCGCCAGCAGCCAAGAAACCCCCAGGGGGCCCGGGGAGCTGTTTTTT.